These T cell receptor beta chains were read from a single sample in a study of shared clonotypes between healthy human individuals. Repertoires were generated with immunoSEQ multiplex PCR, while TCRdb's copy carries only in-frame clones and drops some. The table includes about 550,000 clones, about 95% detected once. The source material was naive CD8+ T cells sorted from blood. The receptors here all came from a woman between 25 and 40 years old in good health. Each CDR3 is given with its conserved first and last residue. The D gene is left open where the match is weak. Clone size is stated in some rows and not others, as once, few, many or a class when expanded.

d_call	j_call	clone_size	v_call	cdr3_aa	cdr3_nt
-	TRBJ2-7	once	TRBV27	CASSGRTASYEQYF	TGTGCCAGCAGTGGGCGGACTGCTTCCTACGAGCAGTACTTC
TRBD1	TRBJ2-6	-	TRBV19	CASSTTGGPGANVLTF	TGTGCCAGTAGTACGACAGGGGGTCCTGGGGCCAACGTCCTGACTTTC
TRBD1	TRBJ2-7	-	TRBV28	CASSPRTGMWAYEQYF	TGTGCCAGCAGCCCTAGGACAGGGATGTGGGCCTACGAGCAGTACTTC
-	TRBJ1-2	few	TRBV7-9	CASSSASAAFNYGYTF	TGTGCCAGCAGCTCTGCCTCGGCGGCCTTTAACTATGGCTACACCTTC
-	TRBJ1-5	-	TRBV2	CASSEEGTFSNQPQHF	TGTGCCAGCAGTGAAGAAGGGACATTTAGCAATCAGCCCCAGCATTTT
-	TRBJ1-1	-	TRBV6-5	CASVSPGYEIAEAFF	TGTGCCAGCGTTAGCCCGGGGTACGAAATCGCTGAAGCTTTCTTT
-	TRBJ1-1	-	TRBV5-6	CASSLVGSEAFF	TGTGCCAGCAGCTTGGTGGGCAGTGAAGCTTTCTTT
-	TRBJ2-1	-	TRBV9	CASSVVASNEQFF	TGTGCCAGCAGCGTAGTCGCTTCCAATGAGCAGTTCTTC
-	TRBJ1-1	-	TRBV4-1	CASSQAIGTEAFF	TGCGCCAGCAGCCAAGCGATAGGGACTGAAGCTTTCTTT
-	TRBJ1-2	-	TRBV7-2	CASSFEGRNYGYTF	TGTGCCAGCAGCTTTGAGGGGCGCAACTATGGCTACACCTTC
TRBD2	TRBJ2-3	-	TRBV5-4	CASSNPLAGVADTQYF	TGTGCCAGCAGCAATCCCCTAGCGGGAGTTGCAGATACGCAGTATTTT
-	TRBJ2-1	-	TRBV7-9	CASSFFGGGRRYNEQFF	TGTGCCAGCAGCTTTTTTGGGGGAGGACGCCGCTACAATGAGCAGTTCTTC
TRBD2	TRBJ2-1	-	TRBV13	CASSPSGRTYNEQFF	TGTGCCAGCAGCCCTAGCGGGAGAACCTACAATGAGCAGTTCTTC
-	TRBJ2-7	once	TRBV5-4	CASSLGVVGIGEQYF	TGTGCCAGCAGCTTGGGGGTCGTAGGAATCGGCGAGCAGTACTTC
-	TRBJ2-1	-	TRBV28	CASSLSYNEQFF	TGTGCCAGCAGTCTCTCCTACAATGAGCAGTTCTTC
-	TRBJ2-2	-	TRBV6-6	CASSTLAVGELFF	TGTGCCAGCAGTACCTTAGCGGTCGGGGAGCTGTTTTTT
-	TRBJ2-1	-	TRBV19	CASSAVSINEQFF	TGTGCCAGTAGTGCCGTCTCCATCAATGAGCAGTTCTTC
-	TRBJ2-5	-	TRBV6-6	CASSYSQGETQYF	TGTGCCAGCAGTTACTCTCAGGGAGAGACCCAGTACTTC
TRBD2	TRBJ2-5	once	TRBV11-2	CASSLEGLAGGHETQYF	TGTGCCAGCAGCTTAGAAGGACTAGCGGGAGGGCATGAGACCCAGTACTTC
-	TRBJ2-7	-	TRBV11-3	CASSPSRGTHEQYF	TGTGCCAGCAGCCCCTCCCGCGGGACCCACGAGCAGTACTTC
-	TRBJ2-7	-	TRBV6-6	CASSSATSLYEQYF	TGTGCCAGCAGTTCCGCTACTAGTTTGTATGAGCAGTACTTC
TRBD2	TRBJ2-3	-	TRBV7-3	CASSWKAGGPSTQYF	TGTGCCAGCAGCTGGAAAGCGGGAGGGCCGTCTACGCAGTATTTT
TRBD1	TRBJ1-5	-	TRBV11-2	CASSLRPGQGVDQPQHF	TGTGCCAGCAGCCTACGTCCGGGACAGGGAGTGGATCAGCCCCAGCATTTT
TRBD1	TRBJ1-5	-	TRBV27	CASSSTGGNQPQHF	TGTGCCAGCAGTTCGACAGGGGGCAATCAGCCCCAGCATTTT
-	TRBJ1-4	-	TRBV27	CASSLQRGGEKLFF	TGTGCCAGCAGTTTACAAAGGGGCGGTGAAAAACTGTTTTTT
-	TRBJ2-1	-	TRBV27	CASSLRLASGNEQFF	TGTGCCAGCAGTTTAAGATTAGCGAGTGGGAATGAGCAGTTCTTC
-	TRBJ1-1	-	TRBV9	CASSPGYTEAFF	TGTGCCAGCAGCCCGGGGTACACTGAAGCTTTCTTT
-	TRBJ2-7	-	TRBV5-4	CASSLVGGASEQYF	TGTGCCAGCAGCTTAGTAGGCGGTGCATCCGAGCAGTACTTC
TRBD2	TRBJ2-1	-	TRBV20-1	CSGLAYEQFF	TGCAGCGGACTAGCATATGAGCAGTTCTTC
TRBD1	TRBJ2-1	-	TRBV19	CASSRQDRGTYNEQFF	TGTGCCAGTAGTCGACAGGACAGGGGCACCTACAATGAGCAGTTCTTC
TRBD1	TRBJ2-2	-	TRBV7-9	CASSLKPTGGGSGELFF	TGTGCCAGCAGCTTAAAACCGACAGGGGGCGGCTCCGGGGAGCTGTTTTTT
TRBD1	TRBJ2-7	-	TRBV5-1	CASSFNRDRGSYEQYF	TGCGCCAGCAGCTTCAACCGGGACAGGGGCTCCTACGAGCAGTACTTC
-	TRBJ1-5	once	TRBV30	CAWSVLSNQPQHF	TGTGCCTGGAGTGTATTAAGCAATCAGCCCCAGCATTTT
TRBD1	TRBJ2-7	-	TRBV6-5	CASKQGAYEQYF	TGTGCCAGCAAACAGGGGGCCTACGAGCAGTACTTC
-	TRBJ1-1	-	TRBV30	CAWSVPIRGTEAFF	TGTGCCTGGAGTGTACCTATAAGGGGCACTGAAGCTTTCTTT
TRBD2	TRBJ2-5	once	TRBV4-1	CASSPSTSGSFETQYF	TGCGCCAGCAGCCCTTCGACTAGCGGGAGTTTTGAGACCCAGTACTTC
TRBD1	TRBJ1-1	-	TRBV7-9	CASDDRADTEAFF	TGTGCCAGCGACGACAGGGCGGATACTGAAGCTTTCTTT
-	TRBJ2-7	-	TRBV2	CASSDFEGGRFYEQYF	TGTGCCAGCAGTGATTTTGAGGGGGGACGATTCTACGAGCAGTACTTC
TRBD1	TRBJ2-5	-	TRBV15	CATSRSGTGGRWETQYF	TGTGCCACCAGCAGGTCCGGGACAGGGGGCCGGTGGGAGACCCAGTACTTC
-	TRBJ2-3	-	TRBV25-1	CASSELVAESVTQYF	TGTGCCAGCAGTGAATTGGTAGCGGAATCGGTAACGCAGTATTTT
-	TRBJ1-1	-	TRBV7-9	CASRETGIGTEAFF	TGTGCCAGCAGAGAAACAGGGATCGGCACTGAAGCTTTCTTT
-	TRBJ2-4	-	TRBV15	CATSDWLSIVTGPAKNIQYF	TGTGCCACCAGTGACTGGTTATCGATCGTAACGGGGCCAGCCAAAAACATTCAGTACTTC
-	TRBJ1-1	once	TRBV10-2	CASRRLADTEAFF	TGCGCCAGCAGGAGGCTGGCGGACACTGAAGCTTTCTTT
-	TRBJ2-1	-	TRBV5-4	CASSSHPGDAIKQFF	TGTGCCAGCAGCTCGCACCCGGGTGACGCCATTAAGCAGTTCTTC
-	TRBJ1-1	once	TRBV4-1	CASSQVYGNTEAFF	TGCGCCAGCAGCCAAGTGTACGGGAACACTGAAGCTTTCTTT
-	TRBJ1-1	once	TRBV5-6	CASSWERGPEAFF	TGTGCCAGCAGCTGGGAAAGGGGCCCTGAAGCTTTCTTT
-	TRBJ2-1	-	TRBV28	CASSFNNEQFF	TGTGCCAGCAGTTTTAACAATGAGCAGTTCTTC
-	TRBJ1-5	-	TRBV27	CASSLSTGGDQPQHF	TGTGCCAGCAGTTTATCAACCGGGGGCGATCAGCCCCAGCATTTT
-	TRBJ1-1	-	TRBV28	CASLSAFGSFTEAFF	TGTGCCAGCCTTTCCGCTTTCGGGAGTTTTACTGAAGCTTTCTTT
-	TRBJ1-1	-	TRBV11-2	CASSLVLNTEAFF	TGTGCCAGCAGCTTAGTCCTGAACACTGAAGCTTTCTTT
-	TRBJ2-5	-	TRBV20-1	CSARDRETQYF	TGCAGTGCTAGAGATAGGGAGACCCAGTACTTC
TRBD2	TRBJ2-5	-	TRBV4-1	CASSQKSAGGGETQYF	TGCGCCAGCAGCCAAAAGTCGGCGGGAGGAGGGGAGACCCAGTACTTC
-	TRBJ2-2	once	TRBV13	CASSLATGELFF	TGTGCCAGCAGCTTAGCCACCGGGGAGCTGTTTTTT
TRBD2	TRBJ2-1	-	TRBV5-1	CASSFFSGMPVGNDEQFF	TGCGCCAGCAGCTTTTTTAGCGGGATGCCCGTAGGGAACGATGAGCAGTTCTTC